The present entry profiles one TCR beta chain with its context. Its target is unknown. The data are from a study of T cell repertoires in cytomegalovirus infection. The study, taken as a whole, reports: The study found HLA-C-restricted CMV-specific TCR beta clonotypes dominating the ex vivo response.

Germline V gene lookup returns CDR1 SQVTM and CDR2 ANQGSEA. Between the trimmed V and J ends, which lost 4 bases and 1 base, there was a span of 7 bases. The CDR3 covers 12 residues. Each CDR3 protein gets one entry after TCRdb re-called the reads with MiXCR. The sample lists 640,000 or so distinct CDR3 sequences, roughly 33% occurring once. The source is a human donor in good health (CMV status not recorded). Some clones in this sample may be carry-over from other donors' samples. The J gene is TRBJ2-5, the V gene TRBV29-1; D is unresolved. The material sequenced was cultured PBMCs, taken from culture after CMV antigen stimulation. Here the CDR3 DNA reads TGCAGCGTTGGGGCTAGCCAAGAGACCCAGTACTTC. Protein product: CSVGASQETQYF.